This T cell receptor beta chain originates from a study of cytomegalovirus exposure and HLA in healthy donors. Study outcomes and limitations: Immune exposure information available was restricted to CMV serostatus. Earlier analysis found most TCR beta V segments productive about 87% or about 30% of the time.

Worth noting for this clone: Antigen: not known.

This CDR3 has 15 residues. Germline CDR1 reads MNHEY; CDR2 reads SMNVEV (reference sequence). The J segment lost 3 bases and the V segment lost 8 bases, leaving 8 bases of the junction unmatched. It was with 60 Vbeta and 13 Jbeta primers that the PCR ran. Sequencing was performed with immunoSEQ multiplex PCR; in TCRdb, only in-frame clones are kept and a portion is missing. The data hold around 150,000 clones, with 88% observed a single time. The source material was PBMCs. V and J are TRBV27 and TRBJ2-2; 8 bases are shared with TRBD1. The TCR sequence derives from a woman aged 40 to 49 in good health and CMV-seronegative. In DNA form, the CDR3 reads TGTGCCAGCCGGGGACAGGACTATTACACCGGGGAGCTGTTTTTT. Translating gives CASRGQDYYTGELFF.